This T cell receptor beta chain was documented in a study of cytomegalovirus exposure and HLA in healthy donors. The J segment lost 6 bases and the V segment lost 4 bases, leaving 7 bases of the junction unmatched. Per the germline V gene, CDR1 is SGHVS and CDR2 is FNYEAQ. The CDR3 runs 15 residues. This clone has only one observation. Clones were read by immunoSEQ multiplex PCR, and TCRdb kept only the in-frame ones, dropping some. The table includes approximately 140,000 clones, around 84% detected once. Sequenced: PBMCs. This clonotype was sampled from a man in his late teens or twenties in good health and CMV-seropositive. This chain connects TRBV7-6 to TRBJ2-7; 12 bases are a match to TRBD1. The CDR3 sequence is CASSSPGQGAIEQYF. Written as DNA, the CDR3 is TGTGCCAGCAGCTCACCGGGACAGGGGGCAATCGAGCAGTACTTC.